Each of the 10 T cell receptor beta chains below was sequenced from the same sample in a study of blood T cell repertoires in COVID-19. Produced via immunoSEQ multiplex PCR; TCRdb's table is partial and in-frame only. Seen here are under 250,000 clones, about 80% observed once, and the top ten hold roughly 2.4%. Sequenced sample: peripheral blood. These receptors all stem from a woman in her sixties or seventies with acute or convalescent COVID-19.

The rearrangement joins TRBV6-1 to TRBJ1-2, with 7 bases identical to TRBD1. CDR1 is MNHNS and CDR2 is SASEGT in the germline V gene. J was trimmed by 3 bases and V by 2 bases; bases with no gene match: 9. The CDR3 extends over 16 amino acids. As DNA, the CDR3 is TGTGCCAGCAGTGAACGTGGTCGGGGGACAGACTATGGCTACACCTTC. It encodes CASSERGRGTDYGYTF.

This clone occurred once. The chain is built from TRBV30 and TRBJ2-2, with a tentative D call TRBD2 (6 bases). V dropped 6 bases and J dropped 1 base, with 12 bases sitting between them. Germline CDR1 is GTSNPN and CDR2 is SVGIG (reference sequence). The CDR3 has 14 amino acids. For the CDR3, the DNA is TGTGCCTGCCTAGGGGAGGTGAACACCGGGGAGCTGTTTTTT. Its protein product is CACLGEVNTGELFF.

The chain recombines TRBV3-1 (or the pseudogene TRBV3-2) with TRBJ1-1; TRBD1 agrees at 8 bases. CDR1 LGHDT and CDR2 YNNKEL come from the germline V gene (reference sequence). Trimming took 4 bases from V and 10 from J; bases not matched to a gene: 23. The CDR3 has 18 amino acids. The CDR3 DNA reads as TGTGCCAGCAGCCCGCAAGAAATCGGTTTGGCAGGGGGCGTTGGAGCTTTCTTT. Translated: CASSPQEIGLAGGVGAFF.

This rearrangement joins TRBV7-6 to TRBJ1-5, with TRBD1 as a possible D gene (5 bases). V was shortened by 1 base and J by 9 bases, with 13 bases between the two germline ends. The V gene's germline CDR1 is SGHVS and CDR2 FNYEAQ. The CDR3 sequence is 14 residues long. This CDR3 is CASSLGQSGGPQHF. CDR3 DNA sequence: TGTGCCAGCAGCTTAGGACAGTCCGGCGGGCCCCAGCATTTT.

The rearrangement uses TRBV6-6 and TRBJ1-2, with TRBD1 matching over 7 bases. The V gene end was trimmed by 2 bases and the J gene end by 5 bases; junction bases not matched to a gene: 5. Germline CDR1 and CDR2: MNHNY and SVGAGI (reference sequence). This CDR3 has 14 amino acids. CDR3 nucleotide sequence: TGTGCCAGCAGTTACACAGGGACAGATTATGGCTACACCTTC. Residues: CASSYTGTDYGYTF.

CDR3 coding DNA: TGTGCCAGCAGCCGCACTAGCGGGGAACAAGAGACCCAGTACTTC. Translated: CASSRTSGEQETQYF. The gene calls are TRBV7-9 and TRBJ2-5; 10 nucleotides line up with TRBD2. The V gene's germline CDR1 is SEHNR and CDR2 FQNEAQ (reference sequence). This CDR3 is built from 15 residues. V lost 5 bases, J lost 2 bases, and 5 bases stayed unmatched.

V is TRBV2 and J is TRBJ2-7; 8 bases are a match to TRBD2. Germline CDR1 and CDR2: SNHLY and FYNNEI. The CDR3 sequence is 15 residues long. The J segment lost 4 bases and the V segment lost 4 bases, leaving 9 bases of the junction unmatched. Here the CDR3 DNA reads TGTGCCAGCAGTGCTATTCGGGGGGGGCTGTACGAGCAGTACTTC. This encodes CASSAIRGGLYEQYF.

The chain recombines TRBV11-1 with TRBJ1-3, with 7 bases fitting TRBD1. Germline-derived CDR1 and CDR2 are SGHAT and FQDESV (reference sequence). This CDR3 region has 15 residues. The V and J ends lost 5 bases and 4 bases, in that order; junction bases with no gene match: 8. The CDR3 DNA follows: TGTGCCAGCAGCAGACTGCAGGGGGAAGGAAACACCATATATTTT. It yields the protein CASSRLQGEGNTIYF.

The chain combines TRBV5-6 with TRBJ1-6; D perhaps matches TRBD1 (5 bases). The CDR3 covers 14 residues. V lost 5 bases and J 6 bases, leaving 12 bases between the germline ends. CDR1 SGHDT and CDR2 YYEEEE come from the germline V gene. The CDR3 sequence: CASSSRVGNSPLHF. The CDR3 bases are TGTGCCAGCAGTTCCAGGGTCGGTAATTCACCCCTCCACTTT.

The table lists this clone with a count of one. The V gene is TRBV7-9, the J gene TRBJ1-1; unclear D gene. The CDR3 is 14 amino acids. Germline CDR1 reads SEHNR; CDR2 reads FQNEAQ (reference sequence). Trimming stripped 1 base from V and 0 bases from J, with 6 bases between. The CDR3 nucleotides are TGTGCCAGCAGCTTAGATGCAGTGAACACTGAAGCTTTCTTT. Protein product: CASSLDAVNTEAFF.